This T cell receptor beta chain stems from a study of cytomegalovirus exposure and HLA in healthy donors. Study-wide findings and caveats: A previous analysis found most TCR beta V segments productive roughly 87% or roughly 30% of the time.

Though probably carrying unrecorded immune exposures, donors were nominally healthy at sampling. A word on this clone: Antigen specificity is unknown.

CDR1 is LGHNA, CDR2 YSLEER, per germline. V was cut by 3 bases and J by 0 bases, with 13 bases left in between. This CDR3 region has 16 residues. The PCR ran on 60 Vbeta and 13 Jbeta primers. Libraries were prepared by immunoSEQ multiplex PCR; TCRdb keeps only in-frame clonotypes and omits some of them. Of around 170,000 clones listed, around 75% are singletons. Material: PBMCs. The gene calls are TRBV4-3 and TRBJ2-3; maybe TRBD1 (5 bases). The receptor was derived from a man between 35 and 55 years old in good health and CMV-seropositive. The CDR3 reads CASSQETAPSTDTQYF. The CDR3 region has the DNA TGCGCCAGCAGCCAGGAGACAGCCCCTAGCACAGATACGCAGTATTTT.